This record looks at one T cell receptor beta chain sequence and its context. What it binds is unknown. The record originates from a study of CD8+ T cells in alopecia areata. Notes on the study in general: Scalp samples also contribute reads from the resident alphabeta T cells found in normal skin. Clonality exceeded that of normal scalp in lesional scalp, most notably in alopecia totalis/universalis.

Germline V gene data show CDR1 as SNHLY and CDR2 as FYNNEI. The CDR3 is 16 residues long. Trimming removed 6 bases from V and 0 bases from J; junction bases left unmatched: 3. RNA was extracted and reverse transcribed into cDNA as the sequencing template. This table comes from immunoSEQ multiplex PCR, and its TCRdb copy is limited to in-frame clones, with some not included. Of around 120,000 clones in the sample, about 60% were seen once. The sample taken for sequencing was CD4+ T cells sorted from blood. This TCR was sampled from a human donor in good health. The chain carries TRBV2 and TRBJ2-2, with 11 bases aligning to TRBD2. CDR3: CASRLAGDSNTGELFF. The CDR3 bases are TGTGCCAGCAGACTAGCGGGGGACTCGAACACCGGGGAGCTGTTTTTT.